The TCR beta chain under discussion was sequenced for a study of T cell responses to AZD1222 COVID-19 vaccine. Turning to the study itself: Second-dose recipients at about 4 or about 12 weeks were treated as one pooled group.

Assay: immunoSEQ multiplex PCR; the TCRdb copy retains only in-frame clones and omits some. The sample includes about 170,000 clones, roughly 89% of them seen just once. The receptor's source is an adult in good health. The specimen was peripheral blood, collected on day 0 of AZD1222 vaccination.

CDR3 in amino acids: CASVSGSSYEQYF. Here the CDR3 DNA reads TGTGCCAGCGTTAGCGGGAGCTCCTACGAGCAGTACTTC. The chain links TRBV2 to TRBJ2-7, with 9 bases lining up with TRBD2. The CDR3 has 13 residues. The V gene end was trimmed by 8 bases and the J gene end by 0 bases; junction bases not matched to a gene: 2. Germline lookup yields CDR1 SNHLY and CDR2 FYNNEI.